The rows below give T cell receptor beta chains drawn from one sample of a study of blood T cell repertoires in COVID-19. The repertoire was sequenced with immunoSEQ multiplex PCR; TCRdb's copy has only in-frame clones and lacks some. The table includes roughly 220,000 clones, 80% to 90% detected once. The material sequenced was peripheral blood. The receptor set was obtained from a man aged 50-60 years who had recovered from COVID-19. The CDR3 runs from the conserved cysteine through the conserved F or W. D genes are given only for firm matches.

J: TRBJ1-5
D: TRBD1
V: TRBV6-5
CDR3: CASRRDSDLNQPQHF
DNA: TGTGCCAGCCGACGGGACAGTGATCTAAATCAGCCCCAGCATTTT

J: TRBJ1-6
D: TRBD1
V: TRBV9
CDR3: CASSEREGTGNNSPLHF
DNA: TGTGCCAGCAGCGAGCGTGAAGGGACAGGGAATAATTCACCCCTCCACTTT

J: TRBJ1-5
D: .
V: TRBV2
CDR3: CASSEEGTSYSNQPQHF
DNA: TGTGCCAGCAGTGAAGAAGGGACATCGTATAGCAATCAGCCCCAGCATTTT

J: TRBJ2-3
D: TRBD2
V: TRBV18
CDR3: CASSPSLGSGRLNTDTQYF
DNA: TGTGCCAGCTCACCATCCTTAGGTAGCGGGAGGCTTAACACAGATACGCAGTATTTT

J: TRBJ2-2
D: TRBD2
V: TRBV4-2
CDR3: CASSPASGSANTGELFF
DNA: TGTGCCAGCAGCCCAGCGAGCGGGAGTGCGAACACCGGGGAGCTGTTTTTT

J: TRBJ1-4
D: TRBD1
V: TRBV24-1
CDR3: CATSGGTGKLFF
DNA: TGTGCCACCAGTGGAGGGACAGGGAAACTGTTTTTT

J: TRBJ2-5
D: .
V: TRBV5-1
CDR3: CASSLPANQETQYF
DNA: TGCGCCAGCAGCTTACCAGCGAACCAAGAGACCCAGTACTTC

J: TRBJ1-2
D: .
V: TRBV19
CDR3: CASSIDSTTYYGYTF
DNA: TGTGCCAGTAGTATAGATTCCACGACTTATTATGGCTACACCTTC

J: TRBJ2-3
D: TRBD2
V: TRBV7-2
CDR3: CASSSKQGTSGGITQYF
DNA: TGTGCCAGCAGCTCAAAGCAGGGGACTAGCGGGGGGATTACGCAGTATTTT

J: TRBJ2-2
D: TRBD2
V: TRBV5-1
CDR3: CASSLRTSGGGTGELFF
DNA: TGCGCCAGCAGCCTTAGGACTAGCGGAGGGGGGACCGGGGAGCTGTTTTTT